This T cell receptor (beta chain) was observed in a study of human T cells and chemical hapten exposure. General observations from the study: Patch test score tracked positively with PT1 expanded TCR counts. Significantly more large CDR3 similarity clusters were formed by expanded TCRs than by controls.

Regarding time point: pre-sensitization, week 0. Treatment described: therapeutic diphenylcyclopropenone sensitization with weekly scalp DPC. Unfractionated whole blood was the source of the extracted total RNA. In every case, blood was obtained before the patch test was applied. The germline V and J ends were trimmed by 0 bases and 4 bases, with 16 bases remaining between them. Germline V gene data show CDR1 as MNHEY and CDR2 as SVGEGT. CDR3 length: 16 amino acids. This clonotype was seen many times. The antigen is unknown. TCRdb reprocessed the RACE reads via MiXCR and lists one record per CDR3 protein. The table records 33,000 or so distinct CDR3 sequences, around 12% of them present only once.

The source of this sequence is a middle-aged woman with alopecia areata. Some clones in this sample may be carry-over from other donors' samples. Sequencing was performed on whole blood, taken in connection with sensitization to the hapten diphenylcyclopropenone (DPC). J is TRBJ2-7 and V is TRBV6-2 or TRBV6-3, with TRBD1 as a possible D gene (5 bases). The CDR3 nucleotides read TGTGCCAGCAGTTACTCCGGAATCGTTGGGGCGTACGAGCAGTACTTC. Amino acids: CASSYSGIVGAYEQYF.